Presented here are 30 T cell receptor beta chains from one specimen sequenced in a study of T cells in women clearing cervical HPV infection. The protocol was immunoSEQ multiplex PCR, while the TCRdb copy is restricted to in-frame clones and leaves out a portion. This sample carries some 37,000 clones, with roughly 4% going to the ten biggest clones. What was sequenced was blood buffy coat. These receptors all come from a woman between 18 and 70 years old with a cervical HPV16 infection that either progressed to CIN3+ or cleared (not recorded which).

A remark on this clone: The CDR3 is cut off 3 residues early in the read; its end comes from the germline J gene. The rearrangement links TRBV27 to TRBJ2-3; a weak D match, TRBD2 (5 bases). Germline lookup yields CDR1 MNHEY and CDR2 SMNVEV (reference sequence). Trimming pared 3 bases from V and 2 bases from J, leaving 12 bases between. The CDR3 runs 15 residues. The CDR3 is CASSLAGTFTDTQYF. The sequenced CDR3 bases are TGTGCCAGCAGTTTGGCGGGTACCTTCACAGATACG.

Comment on this clone: The read terminates 3 residues before the CDR3 end, so the remaining end is supplied by the germline J gene. The chain employs TRBV2 and TRBJ2-7; 10 bases fit TRBD2. Trimming took 4 bases from V and 2 from J; bases not matched to a gene: 2. CDR3 size: 14 residues. Germline assignment: CDR1 SNHLY and CDR2 FYNNEI. The CDR3 here is CASSGSGRAYEQYF. The sequenced part of the CDR3 DNA is TGTGCCAGCAGTGGAAGCGGGAGGGCCTACGAG.

As for this clone: Read coverage stops 3 residues before the CDR3 terminus; the germline J gene supplies the remainder. J is TRBJ2-7 and V is TRBV10-3, with 12 positions matching TRBD2. With 4 bases clipped from V and 3 bases from J, the junction kept 1 base outside the gene matches. There are 14 residues in the CDR3. Germline values: CDR1 ENHRY, CDR2 SYGVKD. The CDR3 spells CAISGTSGNYEQYF. CDR3 DNA, as far as it was read: TGTGCCATCAGTGGGACTAGCGGGAACTACGAG.

CDR3 bases read: TGTGCCAGCAGTTCCGTCGGGGTGGCTGAA. It codes for CASSSVGVAE. The complete CDR3 reads CASSSVGVAEAFF. V gene TRBV2 combines with J gene TRBJ1-1; no reliable D call. The sequenced fragment ends 3 residues before the CDR3 boundary, so the rest is inferred from the germline J gene. Germline CDR1 SNHLY, CDR2 FYNNEI. The CDR3 runs 13 residues. Trimming cost V 5 bases and J 6 bases, with 13 bases left between them.

With respect to this clone: The read terminates 3 residues before the CDR3 end, so the remaining end is supplied by the germline J gene. The V gene is TRBV20-1, the J gene TRBJ2-7; 7 nucleotides match TRBD1. The V gene end was trimmed by 3 bases and the J gene end by 5 bases; junction bases not matched to a gene: 16. CDR1 is DFQATT and CDR2 is SNEGSKA in the germline V gene (reference sequence). This CDR3 is 16 amino acids long. CDR3 DNA (partial): TGCAGTGCTAGGGCAAAAAAAGGACAGGACCAACACGAG. Translating it yields CSARAKKGQDQHE. The full-length CDR3 reads as CSARAKKGQDQHEQYF.

Comments on this clone: Coverage ceases 3 residues before the CDR3 finishes, and the germline J gene fills in the end. V usage is TRBV28 and J usage is TRBJ1-2; D might be TRBD1 (5 bases). Germline values: CDR1 MDHEN, CDR2 SYDVKM. Trimming removed 7 bases at V and 4 bases at J, with 10 bases between. The CDR3 has 12 amino acids. The CDR3 loop reads CASNPGGYGYTF. CDR3 bases read: TGTGCCAGCAACCCCGGGGGCTATGGC.

On this clone itself: The read gets to within 3 residues of the CDR3 end, and the germline J gene fills in the rest. The V gene is TRBV11-3, the J gene TRBJ1-1; tentative D call: TRBD1 (6 bases). Germline CDR1 SGHNT, CDR2 YENEEA. The V gene lost 2 bases and the J gene lost 6 bases, with 13 bases spanning the gap. The CDR3 consists of 14 residues. The CDR3 spells CASSLNEGVSEAFF. Partial CDR3 DNA: TGTGCCAGCAGCTTAAACGAGGGGGTCTCTGAA.

Regarding this clone: The read ends 3 residues shy of where the CDR3 ends; the end is completed using the germline J gene. V is TRBV7-2 and J is TRBJ1-5; D is uncertain. CDR3 length: 15 amino acids. Germline loops: CDR1 SGHTA, CDR2 FQGNSA. Between the trimmed V and J ends, which lost 4 bases and 1 base, there was a span of 11 bases. CDR3 bases read: TGTGCCAGCAGCTCAACGGTTACCAGCAATCAGCCC. It specifies CASSSTVTSNQP. The whole CDR3 reads CASSSTVTSNQPQHF.

Points on this clone: Read coverage stops 3 residues before the CDR3 terminus; the germline J gene supplies the remainder. This rearrangement joins TRBV11-2 to TRBJ2-3; 9 bases fit TRBD2. With 3 bases clipped from V and 6 bases from J, the junction kept 7 bases outside the gene matches. The length of the CDR3 is 15 residues. Germline V gene lookup returns CDR1 SGHAT and CDR2 FQNNGV. The part of the CDR3 DNA that was read is TGTGCCAGCAGCTTTACAGCGGGAGGAGGTGATACG. It encodes CASSFTAGGGDT. The CDR3, in full, reads CASSFTAGGGDTQYF.

As to this clone: Read coverage stops 3 residues before the CDR3 terminus; the germline J gene supplies the remainder. The chain uses TRBV14 and TRBJ2-3; the D gene could be TRBD1 or TRBD2 (7 bases each). Trimming removed 1 base from V and 5 bases from J, with 16 bases in between. The CDR3 has 16 amino acids. From germline, CDR1 is SGHDN and CDR2 FVKESK. The CDR3 DNA, read in part, is TGTGCCAGCAGCCAAGTAGGGAGGGGGCAAGGAGATACG. Translation: CASSQVGRGQGDT. The full CDR3 reads CASSQVGRGQGDTQYF.

Regarding this clone: The CDR3 extends 3 residues past the end of the read, so its final part is completed from the germline J gene. This rearrangement joins TRBV12-3 or TRBV12-4 to TRBJ2-2, with D perhaps TRBD2 (5 bases). V lost 3 bases to trimming and J lost 5 bases, with 10 bases between them. The CDR3 contains 14 residues. The CDR3 spells CASSFAGGTGELFF. The CDR3 DNA, read in part, is TGTGCCAGCAGTTTTGCGGGTGGGACCGGGGAG.

Note on this clone: The read finishes 3 residues shy of the CDR3 end, and the germline J gene is used to complete it. This chain connects TRBV2 to TRBJ1-4; TRBD1 agrees at 10 bases. V lost 6 bases, J lost 8 bases, and 15 bases stayed unmatched. Per the germline V gene, CDR1 is SNHLY and CDR2 is FYNNEI. This CDR3 spans 17 amino acids. CDR3: CASSHRDRGRFDEKLFF. The covered CDR3 bases are TGTGCCAGCAGCCACAGGGACAGGGGCCGGTTTGACGAAAAA.

On this clone: From the germline J gene comes the end of the CDR3, since the read stops 3 residues before it. The chain carries TRBV7-3 and TRBJ2-1, with 12 nucleotides matching TRBD2. CDR1 and CDR2 from the germline V gene are SGHTA and FQGTGA. Unmatched junction bases numbered 5, after V lost 5 bases and J lost 6 bases. CDR3 size: 15 residues. The sequenced part of the CDR3 DNA is TGTGCCAGCAGCGTTCGGACTAGCGGGATCAATGAG. Translated, it gives CASSVRTSGINE. Given in full, the CDR3 is CASSVRTSGINEQFF.

Note on this clone: The read ends 3 residues early relative to the CDR3; the germline J gene fills the gap. The chain recombines TRBV5-1 with TRBJ2-3; 12 positions match TRBD2. After removal of 0 bases from V and 2 bases from J, the junction contained 4 bases not matched to a gene. There are 17 residues in the CDR3. Germline loops: CDR1 SGHRS, CDR2 YFSETQ. This chain's CDR3 is CASSLDRTSGDTDTQYF. The sequenced CDR3 bases are TGCGCCAGCAGCTTGGACCGGACTAGCGGGGACACAGATACG.

Points on this clone: The read stops 3 residues short of the end of the CDR3; the missing end is completed from the germline J gene. V is TRBV30 and J is TRBJ1-4, with 7 nucleotides matching TRBD1. Per the germline V gene, CDR1 is GTSNPN and CDR2 is SVGIG (reference sequence). V gave up 2 bases and J gave up 10 bases; unmatched junction bases: 1. This CDR3 comprises 11 residues. The DNA read from the CDR3 is TGTGCCTGGAGTAGGACAGGAAAA. This gives the protein CAWSRTGK. The full CDR3 is CAWSRTGKLFF.

Comment on this clone: The read halts 3 residues ahead of the CDR3 end, with the missing end drawn from the germline J gene. This rearrangement joins TRBV6-2 or TRBV6-3 to TRBJ1-1; no firm D call. The germline V gene encodes CDR1 MNHEY and CDR2 SVGEGT. Trimming removed 4 bases at V and 7 bases at J, with 7 bases between. This CDR3 spans 11 amino acids. CDR3 DNA (partial): TGTGCCAGCAGTTCCCCTCGTGAA. Its protein product is CASSSPRE. The full-length CDR3 reads as CASSSPREAFF.

Notes on this clone: The junction does not match germline at one end; this may be a read error. CDR3 sequence reads: CASSLAGSSTDTQYF. The part of the CDR3 DNA that was read is TGTGCTAGCAGCTTAGCAGGGTCTAGCACAGATACG. V usage is TRBV7-7 and J usage is TRBJ2-3, with D maybe TRBD1 (5 bases). The missing CDR3 end, 3 residues past where the read stops, is filled in from the germline J gene. Germline lookup yields CDR1 SSHAT and CDR2 FNYEAQ (reference sequence). CDR3 length equals 15 residues. Full variable domain (remainder filled in from reference TRBV7-7 and TRBJ2-3): GAGVSQSPRYKVTKRGQDVTLRCDPISSHATLYWYQQALGQGPEFLTYFNYEAQPDKSGLPSDRFSAERPEGSISTLTIQRTEQRDSAMYRCASSLAGSSTDTQYFGPGTRLTVL.

A word on this clone: The read ends 3 residues early relative to the CDR3; the germline J gene fills the gap. J is TRBJ2-5 and V is TRBV19; maybe TRBD2 (6 bases). Germline values: CDR1 LNHDA, CDR2 SQIVND (reference sequence). The CDR3 extends over 14 amino acids. V lost 3 bases to trimming and J lost 3 bases, with 11 bases between them. CDR3: CASSISGGEETQYF. The sequenced part of the CDR3 DNA is TGTGCCAGTAGTATCAGTGGCGGGGAAGAGACC.

Worth noting for this clone: The read stops 3 residues short of the end of the CDR3; the missing end is completed from the germline J gene. This chain joins TRBV20-1 and TRBJ2-7, with a weak D call TRBD2 (6 bases). V was shortened by 1 base and J by 3 bases, with 13 bases between the two germline ends. The CDR3 is made up of 14 amino acids. Per germline, CDR1 DFQATT and CDR2 SNEGSKA (reference sequence). The CDR3 here is CSARGGMGGYEQYF. Incomplete CDR3 DNA: TGCAGTGCTAGAGGGGGCATGGGGGGCTACGAG.

About this clone: The CDR3 end lies 3 residues beyond the end of the read and is filled in from the germline J gene. V usage is TRBV7-7 and J usage is TRBJ2-3; the match to TRBD1 covers 7 bases. Trimming cost V 5 bases and J 0 bases; bases outside gene matches: 11. The germline gives CDR1 SSHAT, CDR2 FNYEAQ (reference sequence). CDR3 length equals 17 residues. Incomplete CDR3 DNA: TGTGCCAGCAGCCCACTTACAGGGGATTCTAGCACAGATACG. Its protein is CASSPLTGDSSTDT. The complete CDR3 sequence is CASSPLTGDSSTDTQYF.

About this clone itself: The read falls 3 residues short of the CDR3 end, and the missing part is taken from the germline J gene. V is TRBV6-1 and J is TRBJ2-7, with D maybe TRBD1 (6 bases). Germline V gives CDR1 MNHNS, CDR2 SASEGT. The CDR3 has 14 residues. Trimming shortened V by 1 base and J by 0 bases, and 7 bases separated the two germline ends. The sequenced part of the CDR3 DNA is TGTGCCAGCAGTGAAGACAGGGACTCCTACGAG. Protein product: CASSEDRDSYE. The whole CDR3 region reads CASSEDRDSYEQYF.

Points on this clone: The read falls 3 residues short of the CDR3 end, and the missing part is taken from the germline J gene. The chain carries TRBV12-3 or TRBV12-4 and TRBJ2-6; D is possibly TRBD2 (5 bases). This CDR3 is built from 18 residues. Trimming stripped 7 bases from V and 0 bases from J, with 19 bases between. Here the CDR3 reads CASTLRTPTPSGANVLTF. Partial CDR3 DNA: TGTGCCAGCACCCTTCGGACTCCGACCCCCTCTGGGGCCAACGTC.

Remarks on this clone: The read is 3 residues too short to cover the CDR3 end, so that end is filled in from the germline J gene. The gene calls are TRBV19 and TRBJ2-2; a weak D match, TRBD1 (5 bases). The CDR3 contains 14 residues. From germline, CDR1 is LNHDA and CDR2 SQIVND (reference sequence). Trimming left V 5 bases short and J 5 bases short, with 12 bases between. CDR3 sequence: CASSEGARTGELFF. CDR3 bases read: TGTGCCAGTAGTGAAGGGGCGAGGACCGGGGAG.

In regard to this clone: The read finishes 3 residues shy of the CDR3 end, and the germline J gene is used to complete it. The chain couples TRBV11-3 to TRBJ2-7; D is uncertain. Between the trimmed V and J ends, which lost 1 base and 0 bases, there was a span of 4 bases. The length of the CDR3 is 13 residues. Germline CDR1 reads SGHNT; CDR2 reads YENEEA. CDR3 DNA (partial): TGTGCCAGCAGCTTAGTTCGCTCCTACGAG. This encodes CASSLVRSYE. The whole CDR3 region reads CASSLVRSYEQYF.

A remark on this clone: The read comes to an end 3 residues before the CDR3 does, leaving the germline J gene to fill in the end. This chain connects TRBV7-2 to TRBJ1-1; 8 bases map to TRBD1. CDR3 size: 13 residues. CDR1 and CDR2 (germline): SGHTA, FQGNSA. J gave up 3 bases and V 5 bases, and 2 bases lay outside the gene matches. The CDR3 here is CASSQQGDTEAFF. CDR3 DNA, as far as it was read: TGTGCCAGCAGCCAACAGGGGGACACTGAA. Full variable domain (rest looked up from reference TRBV7-2 and TRBJ1-1): GAGVSQSPSNKVTEKGKDVELRCDPISGHTALYWYRQSLGQGLEFLIYFQGNSAPDKSGLPSDRFSAERTGGSVSTLTIQRTQQEDSAVYLCASSQQGDTEAFFGQGTRLTVV.

As regards this clone: The read comes to an end 3 residues before the CDR3 does, leaving the germline J gene to fill in the end. The chain couples TRBV12-5 to TRBJ1-6; D uncertain. V shed 2 bases and J shed 7 bases, with 9 bases lying between them. The CDR3 consists of 14 residues. From germline, CDR1 is LGHNT and CDR2 FRNRAP. The DNA read from the CDR3 is TGTGCTAGTGGTTTGATAGGGTGGAATTCACCC. Protein: CASGLIGWNSP. The entire CDR3 protein reads CASGLIGWNSPLHF.

Comment on this clone: The junction departs from germline at one end; a sequencing error may be responsible. The sequenced fragment ends 3 residues before the CDR3 boundary, so the rest is inferred from the germline J gene. The V and J genes are TRBV7-7 and TRBJ2-1; D is perhaps TRBD2 (5 bases). This CDR3 is built from 13 residues. Germline V gives CDR1 SSHAT, CDR2 FNYEAQ (reference sequence). The CDR3 protein is CASSLILDTEQFF. Partial CDR3 DNA: TGTGCTAGCAGCTTGATACTAGATACTGAG.

About this clone: The read finishes 3 residues shy of the CDR3 end, and the germline J gene is used to complete it. The chain is built from TRBV12-3 or TRBV12-4 and TRBJ1-1; no firm D call. There are 11 residues in the CDR3. The CDR3 sequence is CASSPGPEAFF. Partial CDR3 DNA: TGTGCCAGCAGCCCAGGCCCAGAG.

Concerning this clone itself: The read comes to an end 3 residues before the CDR3 does, leaving the germline J gene to fill in the end. The V call is TRBV20-1, the J call TRBJ2-1; tentatively, D is TRBD1 (5 bases). V shed 6 bases and J shed 2 bases, with 14 bases lying between them. Germline CDR1 DFQATT, CDR2 SNEGSKA (reference sequence). The CDR3 consists of 14 residues. CDR3 region: CSAIPRATYNEQFF. CDR3 bases read: TGCAGTGCCATCCCCAGGGCTACCTACAATGAG.

Details on this clone: The read stops 3 residues short of the end of the CDR3; the missing end is completed from the germline J gene. V gene TRBV19 combines with J gene TRBJ1-5; D possibly corresponds to TRBD1 (6 bases). V was pared by 4 bases and J by 8 bases, with 12 bases between. The V gene's germline CDR1 is LNHDA and CDR2 SQIVND (reference sequence). The CDR3 covers 13 residues. CDR3 bases read: TGTGCCAGTAGTACCCCTAACAGGGAGCCC. Encoded protein: CASSTPNREP. The full CDR3 reads CASSTPNREPQHF.